The clone carrying this TCR beta chain was seen more than once but under ten times. Its antigen is unidentified. This sample was taken from a study of T-cell memory formation after mild COVID-19. Findings of the study overall: The study found contracting CD4+ clones mainly in CM and EM and contracting CD8+ clones in EMRA. Prior to infection, memory already included some responding clones, suggesting cross-reactive memory joined. Clones contracting over day 15 to 85 were CD4/CD8 balanced, with later expanders leaning CD4+.

Each CDR3 protein gets one entry after TCRdb re-called the 5' RACE reads with MiXCR. The sample has under 550,000 distinct CDR3 sequences, approximately 19% seen once; the top ten hold 20% to 25%. Sequenced material: PBMCs or a T cell subset sorted from them (not recorded which). This sequence was found in a man aged 18 to 29 who had mild COVID-19 (a few samples of this study predate the infection). Cell type and time point are not known.

The CDR3 DNA reads as TGTGCCAGCAGCTTACAGGGGGCGCCTAACGAGCAGTACTTC. Residues: CASSLQGAPNEQYF. The rearrangement joins TRBV7-6 to TRBJ2-7; TRBD1 agrees at 8 bases. Germline loops: CDR1 SGHVS, CDR2 FNYEAQ. The ends lost 2 bases at V and 5 bases at J; junction bases unmatched: 5. The CDR3 length is 14 residues.